One sample yielded the 23 T cell receptor beta chains listed below, sequenced in a study of blood T cell repertoires in COVID-19. Profiled with immunoSEQ multiplex PCR; TCRdb holds only in-frame clones, not every one. This table holds 40,000 to 60,000 clones, 80% to 90% found once. Sequencing used peripheral blood. Receptors were obtained from a human donor in a cohort sampled during active COVID-19.

The chain carries TRBV2 and TRBJ1-1; a possible D gene is TRBD1 (6 bases). With 6 bases removed from V and 1 base from J, the gap between germline ends came to 9 bases. Per germline, CDR1 SNHLY and CDR2 FYNNEI. CDR3 length: 13 residues. The CDR3 DNA is TGTGCCAGCAGGAGGGACACGAACACTGAAGCTTTCTTT. As protein: CASRRDTNTEAFF.

The chain is built from TRBV9 and TRBJ2-7, with TRBD1 matching over 9 bases. Per germline, CDR1 SGDLS and CDR2 YYNGEE. The CDR3 spans 14 residues. The J segment lost 0 bases and the V segment lost 4 bases, leaving 2 bases of the junction unmatched. CDR3 sequence (DNA): TGTGCCAGCAGCACGGGACAGGGCTCCTACGAGCAGTACTTC. It encodes CASSTGQGSYEQYF.

The chain is built from TRBV19 and TRBJ1-1; unclear D gene. Germline-derived CDR1 and CDR2 are LNHDA and SQIVND (reference sequence). Deletions cut 5 bases from V and 0 bases from J, with 16 bases between. The CDR3 loop spans 16 amino acids. The CDR3 DNA sequence: TGTGCCAGTAGTTCACCTGTTAGCTTCATGAACACTGAAGCTTTCTTT. This codes for CASSSPVSFMNTEAFF.

This clone occurred once. The chain is built from TRBV5-1 and TRBJ1-1; 8 nucleotides agree with TRBD1. Trimming took 4 bases from V and 13 from J; bases not matched to a gene: 6. Germline V gene data show CDR1 as SGHRS and CDR2 as YFSETQ. This CDR3 is built from 11 residues. The DNA of the CDR3 is TGCGCCAGCAGCGAACAGGGGGAGGTTTTCTTT. It specifies CASSEQGEVFF.

The chain couples TRBV2 to TRBJ2-1; 10 positions match TRBD2. The CDR3 sequence is 16 residues long. Germline values: CDR1 SNHLY, CDR2 FYNNEI. J lost 4 bases, V lost 4 bases, and 7 bases had no gene match. CDR3 in DNA: TGTGCCAGCAGTGTTCGGCTAGCGGGAGCGTACAATGAGCAGTTCTTC. This encodes CASSVRLAGAYNEQFF.

This clone was picked up a small number of times. This rearrangement joins TRBV4-1 to TRBJ2-3; 7 nucleotides agree with TRBD2. The CDR3 is 16 residues long. Germline CDR1 reads MGHRA; CDR2 reads YSYEKL. V trimming: 2 bases; J trimming: 3 bases; junction bases outside the gene matches: 8. The CDR3 region is CASSQTPLAATDTQYF. CDR3 nucleotides: TGCGCCAGCAGCCAAACGCCCCTAGCGGCTACAGATACGCAGTATTTT.

The table lists this clone with a few counts. This chain joins TRBV28 and TRBJ2-3, with a tentative D call TRBD1 (5 bases). The germline V and J ends were trimmed by 5 bases and 0 bases, with 12 bases remaining between them. Germline-derived CDR1 and CDR2 are MDHEN and SYDVKM. The CDR3 loop spans 15 amino acids. CDR3 sequence (DNA): TGTGCCAGCAGTGCCGACAGTCCTAGCACAGATACGCAGTATTTT. The encoded protein is CASSADSPSTDTQYF. Full variable domain (remainder filled in from reference TRBV28 and TRBJ2-3): DVKVTQSSRYLVKRTGEKVFLECVQDMDHENMFWYRQDPGLGLRLIYFSYDVKMKEKGDIPEGYSVSREKKERFSLILESASTNQTSMYLCASSADSPSTDTQYFGPGTRLTVL.

The chain carries TRBV9 and TRBJ2-3; 9 nucleotides line up with TRBD2. The J segment lost 3 bases and the V segment lost 2 bases, leaving 7 bases of the junction unmatched. The CDR3 totals 16 residues. Germline lookup yields CDR1 SGDLS and CDR2 YYNGEE. The CDR3 region has the DNA TGTGCCAGCAGCGTTGGGCGGGAGGGTTGGACAGATACGCAGTATTTT. Its translation is CASSVGREGWTDTQYF.

DNA for the CDR3: TGTGCCAGTAGTATGATAGCGGGATCTCCCTACGAGCAGTACTTC. This translates into CASSMIAGSPYEQYF. The chain combines TRBV19 with TRBJ2-7; 8 nucleotides line up with TRBD2. Germline CDR1 LNHDA, CDR2 SQIVND (reference sequence). Germline trimming cut 3 bases from V and 2 bases from J; bases unmatched to any gene: 6. This CDR3 contains 15 residues.

The CDR3 coding sequence is TGCAGCGTTGGTCACGGACAGGGGATCGATCAGCCCCAGCATTTT. Translating gives CSVGHGQGIDQPQHF. V and J are TRBV29-1 and TRBJ1-5; 9 nucleotides match TRBD1. Germline CDR1 is SQVTM and CDR2 is ANQGSEA. The V segment lost 4 bases and the J segment 5 bases; nucleotides outside the gene matches: 9. The CDR3 has 15 residues.

The rearrangement links TRBV7-2 to TRBJ1-5, with 10 bases fitting TRBD1. The CDR3 spans 16 residues. J gave up 2 bases and V 1 base, and 2 bases lay outside the gene matches. CDR1 and CDR2 from the germline V gene are SGHTA and FQGNSA. The CDR3 nucleotides are TGTGCCAGCAGCTTAGGGGACAGGGGTGGCAATCAGCCCCAGCATTTT. Translating it yields CASSLGDRGGNQPQHF.

The CDR3 spells CASSYQGARSDTQYF. DNA for the CDR3: TGTGCCAGCAGTTATCAGGGGGCGCGTTCAGATACGCAGTATTTT. This chain connects TRBV6-5 to TRBJ2-3; 8 bases agree with TRBD1. The germline V gene encodes CDR1 MNHEY and CDR2 SVGAGI. The CDR3 extends over 15 amino acids. The ends lost 3 bases at V and 4 bases at J; junction bases unmatched: 6.

The chain recombines TRBV3-1 (or the pseudogene TRBV3-2) with TRBJ1-1, with D hard to call. The CDR3 length is 11 residues. Deletions cut 5 bases from V and 8 bases from J, with 9 bases between. CDR1 and CDR2 (germline): LGHDT, YNNKEL (reference sequence). CDR3 DNA: TGTGCCAGCAGCTCCCGGTTGGAAGCTTTCTTT. Amino acids: CASSSRLEAFF.

The CDR3 loop is CATSDPAAPNTGELFF. In nucleotides, the CDR3 is TGTGCCACCAGTGACCCAGCGGCCCCGAACACCGGGGAGCTGTTTTTT. J is TRBJ2-2 and V is TRBV24-1; D might be TRBD2 (5 bases). Germline CDR1 is KGHDR and CDR2 is SFDVKD. Trimming stripped 4 bases from V and 0 bases from J, with 11 bases between. The CDR3 contains 16 residues.

V is TRBV18 and J is TRBJ1-2; 12 nucleotides match TRBD1. This CDR3 is built from 15 residues. Per germline, CDR1 KGHSH and CDR2 LQKENI. V dropped 5 bases and J dropped 4; count of bases not matched to a gene: 5. The CDR3 sequence: CASSLGQGAVYGYTF. The CDR3 coding sequence is TGTGCCAGCTCATTGGGACAGGGGGCCGTCTATGGCTACACCTTC.

This chain connects TRBV7-9 to TRBJ2-7, with TRBD1 identical over 8 bases. Germline V gives CDR1 SEHNR, CDR2 FQNEAQ (reference sequence). V was pared by 4 bases and J by 0 bases, with 8 bases of the junction left unmatched. The CDR3 covers 16 residues. CDR3 sequence: CASSSPRDRSSYEQYF. DNA of the CDR3: TGTGCCAGCAGCTCCCCCCGGGACAGGAGCTCCTACGAGCAGTACTTC.

The CDR3 region is CAWSVKGTEGKKLFF. CDR3 DNA: TGTGCCTGGAGCGTTAAGGGGACTGAGGGAAAAAAACTGTTTTTT. The gene calls are TRBV30 and TRBJ1-4; D possibly corresponds to TRBD1 (5 bases). V was trimmed by 3 bases and J by 9 bases, leaving 20 bases between them. The CDR3 sequence is 15 residues long. Looked up from germline, CDR1 is GTSNPN and CDR2 is SVGIG (reference sequence). The full variable domain, in which reference TRBV30 and TRBJ1-4 provide the parts outside the CDR3, is SQTIHQWPATLVQPVGSPLSLECTVEGTSNPNLYWYRQAAGRGLQLLFYSVGIGQISSEVPQNLSASRPQDRQFILSSKKLLLSDSGFYLCAWSVKGTEGKKLFFGSGTQLSVL.

V gene TRBV28 combines with J gene TRBJ1-2; D possibly corresponds to TRBD1 (6 bases). Germline values: CDR1 MDHEN, CDR2 SYDVKM. The ends were cut back, 4 bases at V and 0 bases at J, with 12 bases in the middle. The CDR3 covers 15 residues. This chain's CDR3 is CASSSRGKANYGYTF. CDR3 nucleotide sequence: TGTGCCAGCAGTTCAAGGGGGAAAGCTAACTATGGCTACACCTTC.

The rearrangement uses TRBV7-6 and TRBJ2-2, with unresolved D. The V end lost 5 bases, the J end lost 5 bases, and 9 bases lay between the germline ends. CDR1 is SGHVS and CDR2 is FNYEAQ in the germline V gene. There are 13 residues in the CDR3. This chain's CDR3 is CASSHTETGELFF. CDR3 DNA: TGTGCCAGCAGCCACACAGAGACCGGGGAGCTGTTTTTT.

The DNA of the CDR3 is TGTGCCACCAGCAGAGATCAACAGGGGGCTCAGAGTGGCTACACCTTC. Its protein is CATSRDQQGAQSGYTF. The rearrangement joins TRBV15 to TRBJ1-2, with 9 bases aligning to TRBD1. V lost 0 bases, J lost 7 bases, and 9 bases stayed unmatched. The germline V gene encodes CDR1 LNHNV and CDR2 YYDKDF (reference sequence). The CDR3 is made up of 16 amino acids. Full variable domain (outside the CDR3, taken from reference TRBV15 and TRBJ1-2): DAMVIQNPRYQVTQFGKPVTLSCSQTLNHNVMYWYQQKSSQAPKLLFHYYDKDFNNEADTPDNFQSRRPNTSFCFLDIRSPGLGDTAMYLCATSRDQQGAQSGYTFGSGTRLTVV.

The chain employs TRBV18 and TRBJ2-1; 12 bases line up with TRBD2. The CDR3 loop spans 16 amino acids. Trimming cost V 3 bases and J 4 bases; bases outside gene matches: 4. Germline loops: CDR1 KGHSH, CDR2 LQKENI. CDR3 region: CASSPRTSGIYNEQFF. In DNA form, the CDR3 reads TGTGCCAGCTCACCTCGGACTAGCGGGATTTACAATGAGCAGTTCTTC.

This rearrangement joins TRBV14 to TRBJ1-2; D ambiguous. Trimming removed 0 bases at V and 4 bases at J, with 9 bases between. CDR1 and CDR2 (germline): SGHDN, FVKESK. CDR3 length: 14 amino acids. CDR3 amino acids: CASSQDRRGYGYTF. The CDR3 coding sequence is TGTGCCAGCAGCCAAGACCGGCGAGGCTATGGCTACACCTTC. The complete variable domain, with remaining parts taken from reference TRBV14 and TRBJ1-2, reads EAGVTQFPSHSVIEKGQTVTLRCDPISGHDNLYWYRRVMGKEIKFLLHFVKESKQDESGMPNNRFLAERTGGTYSTLKVQPAELEDSGVYFCASSQDRRGYGYTFGSGTRLTVV.

The chain employs TRBV30 and TRBJ1-2, with 7 nucleotides matching TRBD1. The CDR3 length is 13 residues. V trimming: 6 bases; J trimming: 3 bases; junction bases outside the gene matches: 7. The germline V gene has CDR1 GTSNPN and CDR2 SVGIG (reference sequence). In DNA form, the CDR3 reads TGTGCCTGTAATGCCGGGACAGACTATGGCTACACCTTC. Amino acid sequence: CACNAGTDYGYTF.